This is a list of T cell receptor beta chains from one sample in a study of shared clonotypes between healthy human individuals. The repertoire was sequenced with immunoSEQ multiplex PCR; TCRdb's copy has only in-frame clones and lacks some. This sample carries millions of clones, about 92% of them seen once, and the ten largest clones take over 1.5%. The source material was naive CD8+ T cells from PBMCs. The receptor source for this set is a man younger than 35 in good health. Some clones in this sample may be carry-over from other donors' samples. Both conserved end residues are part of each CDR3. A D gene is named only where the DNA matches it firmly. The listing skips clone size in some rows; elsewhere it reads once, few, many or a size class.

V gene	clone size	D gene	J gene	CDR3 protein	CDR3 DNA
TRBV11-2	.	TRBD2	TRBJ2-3	CASSAHVAGGTDTQYF	TGTGCCAGCAGCGCTCATGTAGCGGGAGGTACAGATACGCAGTATTTT
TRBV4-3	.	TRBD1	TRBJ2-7	CASSQGLRFRDRGRSYEQYF	TGCGCCAGCAGCCAAGGTCTCCGTTTCCGGGACAGGGGGCGTTCCTACGAGCAGTACTTC
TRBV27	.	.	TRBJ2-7	CASSLGLASLYEQYF	TGTGCCAGCAGTTTGGGGCTAGCGAGCCTCTACGAGCAGTACTTC
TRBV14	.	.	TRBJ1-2	CASSQGGGGRFYGYTF	TGTGCCAGCAGCCAAGGAGGGGGAGGGCGTTTCTATGGCTACACCTTC
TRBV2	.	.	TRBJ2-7	CASSERIAYEQYF	TGTGCCAGCAGTGAGCGGATAGCCTACGAGCAGTACTTC
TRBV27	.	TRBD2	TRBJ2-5	CASSPYLPSGETQYF	TGTGCCAGCAGTCCCTACTTGCCTAGCGGAGAGACCCAGTACTTC
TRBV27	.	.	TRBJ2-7	CASSLVRGWEQYF	TGTGCCAGCAGCCTTGTCAGGGGATGGGAGCAGTACTTC
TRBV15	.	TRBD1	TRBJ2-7	CATSRVLSGQAAYEQYF	TGTGCCACCAGCAGAGTACTGTCAGGACAGGCCGCCTACGAGCAGTACTTC
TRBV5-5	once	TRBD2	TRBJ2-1	CASSFWTSGSYNEQFF	TGTGCCAGCAGCTTCTGGACTAGCGGTTCCTACAATGAGCAGTTCTTC
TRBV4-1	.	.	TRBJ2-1	CASSPILGSYNEQFF	TGCGCCAGCAGTCCTATTTTAGGCTCCTACAATGAGCAGTTCTTC
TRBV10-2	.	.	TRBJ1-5	CASGREINQPQHF	TGCGCCAGCGGCAGGGAAATCAATCAGCCCCAGCATTTT
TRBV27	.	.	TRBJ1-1	CASGTNLGGGSEAFF	TGTGCCAGCGGAACAAACCTTGGAGGGGGTTCTGAAGCTTTCTTT
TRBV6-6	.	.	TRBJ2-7	CASSYQGSYEQYF	TGTGCCAGCAGTTACCAGGGGTCCTACGAGCAGTACTTC
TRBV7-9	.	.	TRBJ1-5	CASSLEGPYQPQHF	TGTGCCAGCAGCTTAGAAGGCCCCTATCAGCCCCAGCATTTT
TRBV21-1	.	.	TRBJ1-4	CASSKATFVGEKLFF	TGTGCCAGCAGCAAAGCGACCTTCGTGGGAGAAAAACTGTTTTTT
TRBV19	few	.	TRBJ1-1	CAVLGNTEAFF	TGTGCCGTCTTGGGGAACACTGAAGCTTTCTTT
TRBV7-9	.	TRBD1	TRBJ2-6	CASSQRDSSSGANVLTF	TGTGCCAGCAGCCAACGGGACAGCAGCTCTGGGGCCAACGTCCTGACTTTC
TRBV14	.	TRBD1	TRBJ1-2	CASSQYLQGHYGYTF	TGTGCCAGCAGCCAGTACTTACAGGGGCACTATGGCTACACCTTC
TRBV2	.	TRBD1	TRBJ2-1	CASSRDRGPYNEQFF	TGTGCCAGCAGCCGGGACAGGGGGCCCTACAATGAGCAGTTCTTC
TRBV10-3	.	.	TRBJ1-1	CAARAGMNTEAFF	TGTGCCGCCCGTGCGGGTATGAACACTGAAGCTTTCTTT
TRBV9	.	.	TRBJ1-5	CASSVGKGVGQPQHF	TGTGCCAGCAGCGTAGGAAAAGGGGTCGGTCAGCCCCAGCATTTT
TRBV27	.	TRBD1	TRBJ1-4	CASSLMTGGSEKLFF	TGTGCCAGCAGTCTCATGACAGGGGGCTCTGAAAAACTGTTTTTT
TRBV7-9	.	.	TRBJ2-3	CASRQHSGRGSTDTQYF	TGTGCCAGCAGGCAACACAGTGGGCGGGGTAGCACAGATACGCAGTATTTT
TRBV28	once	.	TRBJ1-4	CASSRPTRLKLFF	TGTGCCAGCAGCCGACCTACTAGACTCAAACTGTTTTTT
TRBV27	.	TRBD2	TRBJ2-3	CASSLLKLAGMADTQYF	TGTGCCAGCAGTTTATTGAAACTAGCGGGGATGGCAGATACGCAGTATTTT
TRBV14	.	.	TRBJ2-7	CASSQRWDEQYF	TGTGCCAGCAGCCAGAGATGGGACGAGCAGTACTTC
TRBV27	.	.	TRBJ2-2	CASSLYAGLNTGELFF	TGTGCCAGCAGTTTATACGCGGGCCTAAACACCGGGGAGCTGTTTTTT
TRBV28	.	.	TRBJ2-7	CASSFNGNGLEQYF	TGTGCCAGCAGTTTTAATGGGAACGGGCTCGAGCAGTACTTC
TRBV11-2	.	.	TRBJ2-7	CASDSGSYEQYF	TGTGCCAGCGATAGCGGCAGCTACGAGCAGTACTTC
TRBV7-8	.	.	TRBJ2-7	CASSFLFALSYEQYF	TGTGCCAGCAGCTTTCTGTTCGCCCTCTCCTACGAGCAGTACTTC
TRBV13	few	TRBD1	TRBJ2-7	CASSLGQQDEQYF	TGTGCCAGCAGCCTGGGACAGCAAGACGAGCAGTACTTC
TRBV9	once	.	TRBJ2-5	CASSSRTDGETQYF	TGTGCCAGCAGCTCGCGGACGGACGGAGAGACCCAGTACTTC
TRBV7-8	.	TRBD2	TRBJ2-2	CASSLAPAGATGELFF	TGTGCCAGCAGCTTAGCGCCGGCGGGAGCTACCGGGGAGCTGTTTTTT
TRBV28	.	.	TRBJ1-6	CASIPLSGGLDSPLHF	TGTGCCAGCATCCCTCTCAGCGGGGGGTTGGATTCACCCCTCCACTTT
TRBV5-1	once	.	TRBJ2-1	CASSGPGRKINEQFF	TGCGCCAGCAGCGGGCCGGGACGGAAGATCAATGAGCAGTTCTTC
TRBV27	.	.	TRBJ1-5	CASSLSWGSVQPQHF	TGTGCCAGCAGTTTATCGTGGGGGTCTGTTCAGCCCCAGCATTTT
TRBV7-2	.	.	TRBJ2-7	CASSLGPPYEQYF	TGTGCCAGCAGCTTAGGTCCCCCCTACGAGCAGTACTTC
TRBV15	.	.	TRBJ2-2	CATSISLQGTGELFF	TGTGCCACCAGCATCTCTTTACAGGGAACCGGGGAGCTGTTTTTT
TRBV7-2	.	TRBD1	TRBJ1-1	CASSLTPGQGRGTEAFF	TGTGCCAGCAGCTTAACTCCGGGACAGGGCAGGGGAACTGAAGCTTTCTTT
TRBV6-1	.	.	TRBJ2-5	CASSEPRGVWTQYF	TGTGCCAGCAGTGAACCCCGGGGTGTTTGGACCCAGTACTTC
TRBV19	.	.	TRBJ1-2	CASSSPDRGNGLYGYTF	TGTGCCAGTAGTAGTCCGGACAGAGGGAATGGACTCTATGGCTACACCTTC
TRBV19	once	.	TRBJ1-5	CASRTDSNQPQHF	TGTGCCAGCCGGACAGATAGCAATCAGCCCCAGCATTTT